The rows below give T cell receptor beta chains drawn from one sample of a study of T cell clones after liver transplantation. TCRdb's table, derived via immunoSEQ multiplex PCR, lists solely in-frame clones and lacks some. This table has more than 70,000 clones, around 78% appearing once. Sequencing was performed on CD4+ T cells from blood, taken at the 22-month timepoint. The source of these receptors is a human patient who received a liver transplant. Some T cells may be the graft donor's. The CDR3 runs from the conserved cysteine through the conserved F or W. Fields, in order: clone size, D gene, J gene, V gene, CDR3 protein, CDR3 DNA. The D gene is left open where the match is weak. The size field is filled for only some rows; it gives once, few, many or a size class.

size: -; D: TRBD1; J: TRBJ1-1; V: TRBV6-1; CDR3: CASSPRGLRGTEAFF; DNA: TGTGCCAGCAGTCCCAGGGGGCTTCGAGGCACTGAAGCTTTCTTT
size: -; D: -; J: TRBJ1-2; V: TRBV4-2; CDR3: CASSQLARLDYGYTF; DNA: TGTGCCAGCAGCCAACTCGCCAGGTTGGACTATGGCTACACCTTC
size: -; D: -; J: TRBJ2-1; V: TRBV19; CDR3: CASSIVLLATANEQFF; DNA: TGTGCCAGTAGTATAGTTCTCCTAGCCACCGCCAATGAGCAGTTCTTC
size: -; D: TRBD1; J: TRBJ2-7; V: TRBV6-1; CDR3: CASTYRGDYEQYF; DNA: TGTGCCAGCACTTACAGGGGAGACTACGAGCAGTACTTC
size: -; D: TRBD2; J: TRBJ2-3; V: TRBV9; CDR3: CASSGTSGIADTQYF; DNA: TGTGCCAGCAGCGGGACTAGCGGGATTGCAGATACGCAGTATTTT
size: once; D: -; J: TRBJ2-7; V: TRBV20-1; CDR3: CSASGPGEQYF; DNA: TGCAGTGCTAGCGGGCCAGGCGAGCAGTACTTC
size: -; D: TRBD2; J: TRBJ2-1; V: TRBV29-1; CDR3: CSVAQPVLAGDGGEQFF; DNA: TGCAGCGTTGCCCAACCCGTCCTAGCGGGAGATGGTGGTGAGCAGTTCTTC
size: -; D: -; J: TRBJ2-7; V: TRBV5-6; CDR3: CASSLVGPGSYEQYF; DNA: TGTGCCAGCAGCTTAGTTGGGCCCGGTTCCTACGAGCAGTACTTC
size: -; D: -; J: TRBJ2-1; V: TRBV12-5; CDR3: CASGPRPGENYNEQFF; DNA: TGTGCTAGTGGTCCGCGCCCGGGCGAGAACTACAATGAGCAGTTCTTC
size: -; D: -; J: TRBJ2-5; V: TRBV5-4; CDR3: CASSRDLMEETQYF; DNA: TGTGCCAGCAGCCGGGACCTTATGGAGGAGACCCAGTACTTC
size: -; D: TRBD2; J: TRBJ2-3; V: TRBV14; CDR3: CASSRRLAGGAPDTQYF; DNA: TGTGCCAGCAGCAGACGGCTAGCGGGGGGTGCCCCAGATACGCAGTATTTT
size: once; D: -; J: TRBJ2-6; V: TRBV9; CDR3: CASSPNTPGLGANVLTF; DNA: TGTGCCAGCAGCCCAAATACCCCAGGGCTTGGGGCCAACGTCCTGACTTTC
size: -; D: -; J: TRBJ2-3; V: TRBV5-1; CDR3: CASSLEDSSDTQYF; DNA: TGCGCCAGCAGCTTGGAGGACTCCTCAGATACGCAGTATTTT
size: -; D: -; J: TRBJ2-1; V: TRBV5-4; CDR3: CASSYQTGLYNEQFF; DNA: TGTGCCAGCAGCTACCAAACAGGACTTTACAATGAGCAGTTCTTC
size: -; D: TRBD2; J: TRBJ2-3; V: TRBV11-2; CDR3: CASSLGGGASSQYF; DNA: TGTGCCAGCAGCTTAGGGGGGGGAGCCAGTTCGCAGTATTTT
size: -; D: -; J: TRBJ1-5; V: TRBV6-1; CDR3: CASTPVPNQPQHF; DNA: TGTGCCAGCACGCCTGTACCCAATCAGCCCCAGCATTTT
size: -; D: TRBD1; J: TRBJ1-5; V: TRBV7-9; CDR3: CASSFDRVNQPQHF; DNA: TGTGCCAGCAGCTTTGACAGGGTCAATCAGCCCCAGCATTTT
size: few; D: TRBD1; J: TRBJ2-7; V: TRBV5-5; CDR3: CASSLRDRAYEQYF; DNA: TGTGCCAGCAGCCTACGGGACAGAGCCTACGAGCAGTACTTC
size: once; D: TRBD2; J: TRBJ2-2; V: TRBV7-9; CDR3: CASSFRGGAGTGELFF; DNA: TGTGCCAGCAGCTTCCGCGGGGGTGCGGGAACCGGGGAGCTGTTTTTT
size: -; D: -; J: TRBJ1-1; V: TRBV18; CDR3: CASSLDRNTEAFF; DNA: TGTGCCAGCTCACTCGACAGGAACACTGAAGCTTTCTTT
size: few; D: TRBD2; J: TRBJ2-3; V: TRBV7-2; CDR3: CASSLAGRSGGASADTQYF; DNA: TGTGCCAGCAGCTTAGCGGGGCGGAGCGGGGGGGCCTCGGCAGATACGCAGTATTTT
size: -; D: TRBD2; J: TRBJ2-1; V: TRBV7-3; CDR3: CASSLNSGANSYNEQFF; DNA: TGTGCCAGCAGCTTAAATAGCGGGGCGAACTCCTACAATGAGCAGTTCTTC
size: -; D: -; J: TRBJ2-2; V: TRBV5-1; CDR3: CASSSTLGGELFF; DNA: TGCGCCAGCAGCTCCACCCTAGGGGGGGAGCTGTTTTTT
size: -; D: TRBD2; J: TRBJ2-1; V: TRBV7-6; CDR3: CASSFRSGAGVHEQFF; DNA: TGTGCCAGCAGCTTTAGGTCTGGGGCGGGAGTACACGAGCAGTTCTTC
size: -; D: -; J: TRBJ2-5; V: TRBV12-5; CDR3: CASGGHLSFQETQYF; DNA: TGTGCTAGTGGTGGCCACCTTTCCTTCCAAGAGACCCAGTACTTC
size: few; D: -; J: TRBJ1-1; V: TRBV5-4; CDR3: CASSWEGTEAFF; DNA: TGTGCCAGCAGTTGGGAGGGCACTGAAGCTTTCTTT
size: -; D: -; J: TRBJ2-5; V: TRBV30; CDR3: CAWSKAQETQYF; DNA: TGTGCCTGGTCCAAAGCACAAGAGACCCAGTACTTC
size: -; D: TRBD2; J: TRBJ2-3; V: TRBV5-1; CDR3: CASRPGLATDTQYF; DNA: TGCGCCAGCAGACCGGGACTAGCGACAGATACGCAGTATTTT
size: once; D: -; J: TRBJ1-2; V: TRBV30; CDR3: CAWSGINYGYTF; DNA: TGTGCCTGGTCCGGGATCAACTATGGCTACACCTTC
size: -; D: -; J: TRBJ2-3; V: TRBV9; CDR3: CASSARQNTDTQYF; DNA: TGTGCCAGCAGCGCCCGACAGAACACAGATACGCAGTATTTT
size: -; D: TRBD1; J: TRBJ2-5; V: TRBV28; CDR3: CASLSLGTGPETQYF; DNA: TGTGCCAGCCTTTCCCTAGGGACAGGGCCCGAGACCCAGTACTTC
size: -; D: TRBD2; J: TRBJ2-3; V: TRBV4-2; CDR3: CASSDVAGGRDTQYF; DNA: TGTGCCAGCAGCGATGTGGCGGGGGGCCGGGATACGCAGTATTTT
size: -; D: TRBD1; J: TRBJ2-5; V: TRBV5-1; CDR3: CASSLGNSGQGPFQETQYF; DNA: TGCGCCAGCAGCTTGGGGAACAGTGGACAGGGCCCTTTTCAAGAGACCCAGTACTTC
size: -; D: TRBD2; J: TRBJ2-5; V: TRBV18; CDR3: CASSPGLAGGETQYF; DNA: TGTGCCAGCTCACCTGGACTAGCGGGAGGGGAGACCCAGTACTTC
size: -; D: TRBD1; J: TRBJ2-3; V: TRBV27; CDR3: CASSFTRPGQGEDTQYF; DNA: TGTGCCAGCAGTTTTACGAGACCGGGACAGGGAGAAGATACGCAGTATTTT
size: -; D: TRBD2; J: TRBJ2-5; V: TRBV4-2; CDR3: CASSQDPPAGGTPHPRETQYF; DNA: TGTGCCAGCAGCCAAGACCCACCCGCGGGAGGGACCCCCCACCCCCGGGAGACCCAGTACTTC
size: -; D: TRBD1; J: TRBJ2-7; V: TRBV5-6; CDR3: CASSLVPGTGYHEQYF; DNA: TGTGCCAGCAGCTTGGTACCCGGGACAGGGTACCACGAGCAGTACTTC
size: -; D: -; J: TRBJ2-7; V: TRBV7-3; CDR3: CASSLRPALDSYEQYF; DNA: TGTGCCAGCAGCTTAAGGCCCGCTCTCGACTCCTACGAGCAGTACTTC
size: -; D: TRBD1; J: TRBJ2-6; V: TRBV5-1; CDR3: CASSTGTGTGANVLTF; DNA: TGCGCCAGCAGCACCGGGACAGGGACGGGGGCCAACGTCCTGACTTTC
size: many; D: -; J: TRBJ1-4; V: TRBV14; CDR3: CASSQLRGPNEKLFF; DNA: TGTGCCAGCAGCCAGCTTAGGGGACCTAATGAAAAACTGTTTTTT
size: -; D: -; J: TRBJ2-2; V: TRBV9; CDR3: CASSVAPGTNTGELFF; DNA: TGTGCCAGCAGCGTAGCCCCCGGCACCAACACCGGGGAGCTGTTTTTT
size: many; D: -; J: TRBJ2-7; V: TRBV4-2; CDR3: CASSQEASASYEQYF; DNA: TGTGCCAGCAGCCAAGAGGCTAGCGCTTCCTACGAGCAGTACTTC
size: -; D: -; J: TRBJ1-5; V: TRBV15; CDR3: CATSRGGGRRQPQHF; DNA: TGTGCCACCAGCAGAGGGGGAGGCCGGCGTCAGCCCCAGCATTTT
size: -; D: -; J: TRBJ2-2; V: TRBV7-2; CDR3: CASGWVLNTGELFF; DNA: TGTGCCAGCGGGTGGGTACTGAACACCGGGGAGCTGTTTTTT
size: -; D: -; J: TRBJ2-2; V: TRBV29-1; CDR3: CSFGGLAGELFF; DNA: TGCAGCTTTGGGGGCCTGGCCGGGGAGCTGTTTTTT
size: -; D: TRBD2; J: TRBJ2-1; V: TRBV7-9; CDR3: CASSLGLAGGYNEQFF; DNA: TGTGCCAGCAGCTTAGGGCTAGCGGGGGGATACAATGAGCAGTTCTTC